This T cell receptor (beta chain) derives from a study of shared clonotypes between healthy human individuals. Only CD45RO-negative cells positively selected for CCR7 counted as naive CD8 cells, so terminally differentiated effector memory CD45RA+ cells were excluded. J was trimmed by 7 bases and V by 0 bases; bases with no gene match: 5. Germline lookup yields CDR1 SEHNR and CDR2 FQNEAQ (reference sequence). The CDR3 contains 14 residues. Remarks on this clone: Its cognate antigen is unknown.

Study-level results: How much donors shared clonotypes was expected to be affected by sequencing depth. Enrolling few donors narrowed the genetic and exposure-history diversity that was represented. Naive subsets generally exceeded memory subsets in estimated richness.

The assay was run at deep level. The protocol was immunoSEQ multiplex PCR, while the TCRdb copy is restricted to in-frame clones and leaves out a portion. The table has around 560,000 clones, approximately 96% seen once; the top ten hold around 0.11%. The genes are TRBV7-9 and TRBJ1-2; 7 bases fit TRBD1. Sequenced: naive CD8+ T cells sorted from blood. This TCR was sampled from a woman in her twenties or thirties in good health. The CDR3: CASSLADRELGYTF. The DNA of the CDR3 is TGTGCCAGCAGCTTAGCTGACAGGGAACTTGGCTACACCTTC.